This T cell receptor (beta chain) was obtained from a study of shared clonotypes between healthy human individuals. The overall study: CD4 naive cells filled three plates per donor, CD4 memory three, CD8 naive two and CD8 memory one.

Study findings and constraints: Clonotypes that were shared across four donors made up around 5% of naive CD4 clonotypes. It was the few donors that limited the genetic and exposure-history diversity represented.

CD45RO-negative, CCR7-selected cells formed the naive CD8 fraction, which excluded terminally differentiated effector memory CD45RA+ cells. The CDR3 sequence is 17 residues long. V was clipped by 5 bases and J by 2 bases, with 21 bases between them. Per germline, CDR1 SEHNR and CDR2 FQNEAQ (reference sequence). Each subset's genomic DNA was shared equally among a number of immunoSEQ plates. Produced via immunoSEQ multiplex PCR; TCRdb's table is partial and in-frame only. The sample holds over 750,000 clones, around 96% seen once. Regarding this clone: Its specificity is not known.

The chain is built from TRBV7-9 and TRBJ1-1, with a tentative D call TRBD1 (5 bases). The sample consisted of naive CD8+ T cells sorted from blood. The TCR originated in a man between 25 and 39 years old in good health. The CDR3 protein is CASSPVLWTKNNTEAFF. The CDR3 DNA is TGTGCCAGCAGCCCGGTACTGTGGACAAAAAATAACACTGAAGCTTTCTTT.